This T cell receptor (beta chain) emerged from a study of regulatory T cells in long-lasting Graves disease (dated by TCRdb to about 2021). Regarding the research as a whole: In the newly diagnosed Graves' disease group, patients had been taking antithyroid drugs for less than 3 months. Patients with persistent Graves' disease were compared with patients with newly diagnosed Graves' disease using TCR sequencing and RNA sequencing of peripheral blood. The study took place in China and was registered as a clinical trial. A total of 33 samples underwent TCR sequencing: about 13 from persistent and around 20 from newly diagnosed Graves' disease patients.

Trimmed from V: 0 bases; trimmed from J: 5 bases; junction bases lacking a gene match: 19. The germline V gene yields WSHSY for CDR1 and SAAADI for CDR2. The CDR3 measures 20 amino acids from cysteine to phenylalanine. Solely the CDR3 DNA is kept, with 60 bases framed from the first base. On the study overall, not on this receptor specifically: Compared with newly diagnosed patients, patients with persistent Graves' disease had lower TCR Shannon entropy and fewer highly expanded clones, which suggests clonal expansion. The authors noted that the small sample size was a limitation that may lower accuracy. Preferential use of TRBV28, TRBJ1-2 and TRBJ2-5 was observed in persistent disease, whereas TRBV20-1 and TRBJ2-1 were favored in newly diagnosed disease. Because the primary lesion, thyroid tissue, could not be accessed, the study looked at peripheral blood alone. Sequencing and analysis were restricted to the TCR beta chain. A larger number of public clonotypes was shared among persistent patients (approximately 3,000) than among newly diagnosed patients (more than 850).

In this sample, this clonotype turned up many times. This clone's antigen is unknown. No base quality values were provided; no much bigger clone lies one nucleotide off. Receptor libraries were prepared by multiplex PCR. Instrument on record: Illumina HiSeq 4000. iRepertoire HTBI primers and Arm-PCR amplification of CDR3 regions were used to construct TCR beta libraries. Before sequencing, the PCR products went through gel purification. As for the original processing: Gene usage analysis of CDR3 amino acid clonotypes relied on the roughly 64 TRBV and 14 TRBJ segments identified across samples. COPE and FqMerger were used to merge filtered high-quality paired reads into contigs. Contigs were aligned with BLAST to IMGT TRBV, TRBD and TRBJ reference genes, and CDR3 was defined per IMGT. Any clonotype with a frequency above 0.1% was classified as a highly expanded clone. Shannon entropy served as the measure of repertoire diversity, while the Gini coefficient captured V-J evenness. A clonotype found in more than one individual was treated as public. Through fastp at Q25 and MiXCR, TCRdb rebuilt clones from the public reads, retaining in-frame beta chains. One record per CDR3 amino acid sequence lists the most common genes and DNA. The V and J calls and clone size come from TCRdb's table, not from the authors' own analysis. The sample table records 390,000 or so distinct CDR3 sequences; roughly 10% of these occur just once. The top ten clones comprise about 19% of the sample.

The meaning of the sample's time point label: newly diagnosed GD, antithyroid drugs for less than 3 months. For both TCR sequencing and RNA sequencing, RNA was extracted from PBMCs in TRIzol. The diagnosis of Graves' disease followed American Thyroid Association guidelines. The patients came from an endocrinology department in Xi'an, China. Each patient gave around 9 milliliters of peripheral blood, collected in an EDTA anticoagulant tube. Ficoll Paque Plus density gradient separation was used to isolate PBMCs, and no further T cell sorting was done. An Agilent 2100 Bioanalyzer and agarose gel were used to assess RNA quality, and a NanoDrop 2000 was used to measure RNA concentration. The sample was also linked to a second study, of T cells in Graves' hyperthyroidism and ophthalmopathy. As that second study puts it: Stable Graves' hyperthyroidism was defined as the absence of progression to ophthalmopathy over 18 months of follow-up. Hyperthyroidism patients were aged 18 to 65 years and newly diagnosed, with disease duration of less than 2 months. Exclusion was applied to patients with uncontrolled infections, other autoimmune diseases, pregnancy or lactation. Diagnoses were based on clinical symptoms, serum thyroxine and TRAb, thyroid ultrasound and orbital computed tomography. The first round of RT-PCR for the TCR CDR3 was performed with the HTBI primer set and the Qiagen OneStep RT-PCR kit. Most expanded thyroid clonotypes (frequency above 0.001) were also found in blood, which suggests that blood repertoires may mirror thyroid immune responses. A 13 V-J signature model separated ophthalmopathy from stable hyperthyroidism, with approximately 86% sensitivity and 81% to 83% specificity in cross-validation and 80%/75% in testing. In validation, the model predicted progression to ophthalmopathy with approximately 71% sensitivity and about 72% specificity, a median of 6.5 months before onset. To identify TCR V-J signatures that set the groups apart, the researchers used a discovery cohort of 90 to 100 patients, made up of some 41 with Graves' ophthalmopathy and about 60 with stable Graves' hyperthyroidism. Whether ophthalmopathy could be predicted prospectively was tested in an independent validation cohort made up of fewer than 20 hyperthyroidism patients plus 17 patients who later progressed to ophthalmopathy. For training and testing, the roughly 93 patients in the discovery cohort were randomly divided in a 7:3 ratio. In six Graves' hyperthyroidism patients, the study also compared T-cell repertoires from thyroid tissue with T-cell repertoires from blood. After sampling, hyperthyroidism patients received methimazole starting at 30 mg daily, and ophthalmopathy patients received high-dose intravenous methylprednisolone. The libraries were constructed in a second round of multiplex PCR and then size-selected and purified. Libraries were sequenced paired-end with 100 bp reads on an Illumina HiSeq2000. SOAPnuke was used to process the raw data, removing reads that contained adapters or uncalled bases, had a mean Phred below 15, or lacked an exact match to the constant primer or identifier. High-quality paired reads were merged using COPE v1.2.5, and each unique nucleotide sequence was defined as a clonotype. MiTCR v1.1 was used to align clonotypes to the IMGT TRBV, TRBD and TRBJ reference segments. Analysis was restricted to V-J combinations with a frequency above 0.0001, which covered 99.2% of repertoires. The TCS score was defined as F50 (clonal expansion) divided by E x V (chaos), with BLOSUM62-based TCRdist calculated between CDR3 peptides within each V-J. Welch's t-statistics and random forest reduced 500 to 550 V-J features to about 12, which were used in a naive Bayes classifier (R e1071). No statistical method was used to set the sample size in advance, and investigators knew the group allocation. The paper reports TCR Vbeta CDR3 sequencing of roughly 140 peripheral blood samples: approximately 41 ophthalmopathy, roughly 74 hyperthyroidism and approximately 17 progressor patients.

This chain is built from TRBV10-2 and TRBJ1-2; TRBD1 aligns with 9 central bases. This TCR derives from a young woman with Graves disease. Donor details come from another sample of the same person, matched by shared clones. The specimen comprised peripheral blood mononuclear cells (PBMCs), sampled at new diagnosis, from a patient treated with antithyroid drugs. This receptor carries the CDR3 CASSESRAGTTGGSFYGYTF. The DNA is TGCGCCAGCAGTGAGTCGAGAGCGGGGACAACAGGGGGCTCCTTTTATGGCTACACCTTC.